Following are 2 T cell receptor beta chains from one sample sequenced in a study of T cell responses to AZD1222 COVID-19 vaccine. Profiled with immunoSEQ multiplex PCR; TCRdb holds only in-frame clones, not every one. This sample has about 130,000 clones; 85% to 95% occur once, and the top ten carry 5% to 5.5%. This sample comprised peripheral blood, obtained on day 0 of AZD1222 vaccination. The receptors come from an adult in good health.

The chain links TRBV5-6 to TRBJ1-5; 10 positions match TRBD1. J gave up 7 bases and V 4 bases, and 8 bases lay outside the gene matches. The CDR3 sequence is 15 residues long. Looked up from germline, CDR1 is SGHDT and CDR2 is YYEEEE. The CDR3 nucleotides are TGTGCCAGCAGCGCACGACAGGGGGCTCAACAGCCCCAGCATTTT. Translated, it gives CASSARQGAQQPQHF.

V gene TRBV28 combines with J gene TRBJ1-1; TRBD1 agrees at 11 bases. CDR1 is MDHEN and CDR2 is SYDVKM in the germline V gene. V dropped 5 bases and J dropped 4; count of bases not matched to a gene: 6. The CDR3 covers 15 residues. The CDR3 DNA follows: TGTGCCAGCAGTCCGCGGGGACAGGGGGGCACTGAAGCTTTCTTT. This gives the protein CASSPRGQGGTEAFF.